This TCR beta chain was documented in a study of blood T cell repertoires in COVID-19 (dated by TCRdb to the early 2020s). Some background on the complete study: The collaborator samples originated in the United States, Italy and Spain and spanned the acute and convalescent phases of COVID-19. The material from the prospective study consisted of cDNA or gDNA derived from T cells, B-cell-depleted T cells, or PBMCs. Subjects who had been exposed to COVID-19, were actively infected with it, or had recovered from it provided the deeply sampled blood TCRbeta repertoires that made up the dataset. The repertoires were made available in a free public database intended to serve as a resource for research on the immune response to SARS-CoV-2. Samples came from the ongoing ImmuneRACE study (first 160 participants) plus 1,254 subjects from 6 global collaborators. The sample metadata nearly always contained a de-identified subject ID, COVID-19 status, age in years and sex. Where available, HLA class I and class II types were taken from metadata supplied by the sample provider and were not determined by assay-based typing. What the study reported, not specific to this receptor: Clinical and demographic metadata were provided uncurated, with the amount varying by source and participant.

TCRbeta CDR3 regions were amplified from genomic DNA using the immunoSEQ Assay, a bias-controlled multiplex PCR. For the original study's pipeline: Nucleated cell counts per sample were estimated from amplification of reference gene primers within the assay. Sequence reads were collapsed and filtered to measure the absolute abundance of every unique TCRbeta CDR3 rearrangement. Productive Simpson clonality was computed per sample as the square root of Simpson's diversity index over productive rearrangements. TCRdb obtained this table from immuneACCESS and retained in-frame rearrangements with V and J assigned. These tables miss some clones; where compared with another copy, unresolved V genes account for less than half of the shortfall, and the remainder is unexplained. V and J calls and clone size are copied from that table; D and trimming were computed from the DNA. This sample has about 300,000 clones in its table, and under 90% of those were observed once. The biggest ten clones account for less than 2% of the sample.

In Seattle, one collaborating source enrolled patients while the infection was active and tracked those patients longitudinally over the course of disease. Each collaborating institution followed its own protocols to collect whole blood in K2EDTA tubes. For TCRbeta analysis, collaborators shipped samples as frozen whole blood, isolated PBMCs, or DNA extracted from either of those sample types. As for this clone: Its antigen is not yet known. One base away there is no much larger clone; base qualities are not given.

Between the V and J ends, shortened by 4 bases and 10 bases respectively, the junction contains 8 bases. The cysteine opens and the phenylalanine closes a CDR3 of 12 amino acids. Only CDR3 DNA is held: 36 bases, read in frame from base 1. From the germline V gene, CDR1 is MDHEN and CDR2 is SYDVKM. The receptor was derived from a woman in her twenties or thirties with COVID-19, enrolled during active disease. The source material was peripheral blood. The receptor chain draws on TRBV28 and TRBJ1-6; the D gene identity is not certain. CDR3 loop: CASSSPQSPLHF. The DNA reads TGTGCCAGCAGTTCCCCCCAATCACCCCTCCACTTT.